Each of the 31 T cell receptor beta chains below was sequenced from the same sample in a study of identical twins. TCRdb analysed the 5' RACE reads with MiXCR anew, one entry per CDR3 protein. The table includes 1,800,000 or so distinct CDR3 sequences, 32% detected once. The specimen sequenced was cord blood. These receptors were taken from a newborn girl in good health.

The rearrangement uses TRBV20-1 and TRBJ2-7; D perhaps matches TRBD2 (5 bases). There are 13 residues in the CDR3. Germline V CDR1 and CDR2: DFQATT, SNEGSKA (reference sequence). V was pared by 3 bases and J by 0 bases, with 9 bases between. CDR3 loop: CSASGEISYEQYF. CDR3 DNA: TGCAGTGCTAGCGGGGAGATCTCCTACGAGCAGTACTTC.

Comment on this clonotype: An end of the junction differs from the germline gene, which may be a read error. The chain couples TRBV6-1 to TRBJ2-3; 7 positions agree with TRBD2. Germline V gene lookup returns CDR1 MNHNS and CDR2 SASEGT. CDR3 length equals 15 residues. The CDR3 DNA reads as TGTGCCAGCAGCGAAGGGACTACCGTCACAGATACGCAGTATTTT. This codes for CASSEGTTVTDTQYF.

With regard to this clonotype: A read error may explain this, as a much larger clone is one base away. V gene TRBV14 combines with J gene TRBJ1-2; a possible D gene is TRBD1 (6 bases). V shed 4 bases and J shed 3 bases, with 9 bases lying between them. Germline assignment: CDR1 SGHDN and CDR2 FVKESK. There are 13 residues in the CDR3. The CDR3 coding sequence is TGTGCCAGCAGCCGGGACACCCACTATGGCTACACCTTC. Amino acid sequence: CASSRDTHYGYTF.

In DNA form, the CDR3 reads TGTGCCAGCAGCTCCTCCTACGATAAACAGGGCCGAGAGCCCCAGCATTTT. Translating gives CASSSSYDKQGREPQHF. The J gene is TRBJ1-5, the V gene TRBV5-6; D may be TRBD1 (6 bases). Germline CDR1 and CDR2: SGHDT and YYEEEE. The CDR3 has 17 residues. With 3 bases removed from V and 8 bases from J, the gap between germline ends came to 24 bases.

In this sample, this clonotype turned up once. The rearrangement joins TRBV28 to TRBJ2-7, with D tentatively TRBD1 (7 bases). CDR1 and CDR2 from the germline V gene are MDHEN and SYDVKM. This CDR3 region has 16 residues. Trimming left V 8 bases short and J 2 bases short, with 22 bases between. CDR3: CASPPQGGLLTYEQYF. For the CDR3, the DNA is TGTGCCAGCCCACCCCAGGGGGGTCTGCTAACCTACGAGCAGTACTTC.

The chain links TRBV28 to TRBJ2-5; D not resolved. The germline V gene has CDR1 MDHEN and CDR2 SYDVKM. V gave up 5 bases and J gave up 3 bases, with 13 bases separating them. The CDR3 extends over 14 amino acids. The CDR3 loop reads CASSPNTREETQYF. CDR3 DNA sequence: TGTGCCAGCAGTCCCAACACACGGGAAGAGACCCAGTACTTC.

In nucleotides, the CDR3 is TGTGCCAGTAGTAGACGACAGTATAGCTCCTACAATGAGCAGTTCTTC. Its protein is CASSRRQYSSYNEQFF. The V gene is TRBV19, the J gene TRBJ2-1, with D perhaps TRBD1 (5 bases). V was pared by 4 bases and J by 0 bases, with 13 bases between. Looked up from germline, CDR1 is LNHDA and CDR2 is SQIVND (reference sequence). The CDR3 loop spans 16 amino acids.

The sample holds a few counts of this clonotype. The chain employs TRBV2 and TRBJ2-3; the match to TRBD2 covers 7 bases. The CDR3 has 15 amino acids. After removal of 2 bases from V and 5 bases from J, the junction contained 7 bases not matched to a gene. The V gene's germline CDR1 is SNHLY and CDR2 FYNNEI. Here the CDR3 reads CASSERGRAKDTQYF. CDR3 nucleotides: TGTGCCAGCAGTGAACGGGGGAGGGCGAAAGATACGCAGTATTTT.

There are many counts of this clonotype. The V and J genes are TRBV9 and TRBJ2-5; D gene unclear. This CDR3 contains 14 residues. In germline, CDR1 is SGDLS, CDR2 YYNGEE. Trimming removed 0 bases at V and 2 bases at J, with 8 bases between. This chain's CDR3 is CASSVESRQETQYF. For the CDR3, the DNA is TGTGCCAGCAGCGTAGAGTCCAGACAAGAGACCCAGTACTTC.

This clonotype has a handful of counts. This chain joins TRBV27 and TRBJ2-7; TRBD1 matches at 8 bases. With 7 bases clipped from V and 3 bases from J, the junction kept 14 bases outside the gene matches. From germline, CDR1 is MNHEY and CDR2 SMNVEV (reference sequence). The CDR3 has 16 residues. CDR3 nucleotides: TGTGCCAGCAAGGGCAGGGGGCTCTCGCGCTACTACGAGCAGTACTTC. It encodes CASKGRGLSRYYEQYF.

The chain joins TRBV2 to TRBJ1-1; D remains ambiguous. The CDR3 totals 16 residues. V lost 4 bases and J 11 bases, leaving 26 bases between the germline ends. Germline V gives CDR1 SNHLY, CDR2 FYNNEI. The CDR3 bases are TGTGCCAGCAGTGGATCTAACCTCTCAGGCGCCCACGGGGCTTTCTTT. Amino acids: CASSGSNLSGAHGAFF.

This sequence joins TRBV7-2 and TRBJ1-1; D is possibly TRBD1 (6 bases). This CDR3 contains 14 residues. Germline V gene lookup returns CDR1 SGHTA and CDR2 FQGNSA. V was cut by 6 bases and J by 0 bases, with 11 bases left in between. The DNA for the CDR3 is TGTGCCAGCAGAGCCGGACAGATGAACACTGAAGCTTTCTTT. It specifies CASRAGQMNTEAFF.

The V gene is TRBV7-9, the J gene TRBJ2-3; D unresolved. The germline V and J ends were trimmed by 2 bases and 1 base, with 13 bases remaining between them. The CDR3 is 16 residues long. Germline CDR1 SEHNR, CDR2 FQNEAQ (reference sequence). CDR3 bases: TGTGCCAGCAGCTTAAATCTACGTAGGGGCACAGATACGCAGTATTTT. Its translation is CASSLNLRRGTDTQYF.

The genes are TRBV25-1 and TRBJ1-4; tentative D call: TRBD1 (6 bases). The CDR3 totals 15 residues. The V gene lost 1 base and the J gene lost 7 bases, with 13 bases spanning the gap. Germline loops: CDR1 MGHDK, CDR2 SYGVNS. The CDR3 DNA is TGTGCCAGCAGTGAATTCGCAGGGGTGGGTGAAAAACTGTTTTTT. Translated, it gives CASSEFAGVGEKLFF.

The gene calls are TRBV10-3 and TRBJ1-1; 7 bases map to TRBD1. J was trimmed by 2 bases and V by 6 bases; bases with no gene match: 6. Germline CDR1 and CDR2: ENHRY and SYGVKD. The CDR3 consists of 14 residues. The CDR3 reads CAISTGQLNTEAFF. CDR3 bases: TGTGCCATCAGCACGGGACAGCTTAACACTGAAGCTTTCTTT.

V usage is TRBV7-6 and J usage is TRBJ2-3, with TRBD2 matching over 8 bases. V dropped 3 bases and J dropped 6; count of bases not matched to a gene: 11. In germline, CDR1 is SGHVS, CDR2 FNYEAQ. The CDR3 has 16 residues. The CDR3 nucleotides read TGTGCCAGCAGCTTCTGGCTAGCGGGCGGCTTGGATACGCAGTATTTT. It translates to CASSFWLAGGLDTQYF.

The sample holds many counts of this clonotype. This chain joins TRBV25-1 and TRBJ1-2, with D unclear. V lost 3 bases to trimming and J lost 3 bases, with 11 bases between them. The germline gives CDR1 MGHDK, CDR2 SYGVNS. The CDR3 runs 14 residues. Here the CDR3 reads CASSDPGLDYGYTF. The CDR3 DNA follows: TGTGCCAGCAGTGACCCGGGGTTGGACTATGGCTACACCTTC.

The gene calls are TRBV20-1 and TRBJ2-2; 7 positions agree with TRBD2. The CDR3 sequence is 14 residues long. The V gene end was trimmed by 6 bases and the J gene end by 7 bases; junction bases not matched to a gene: 11. CDR1 is DFQATT and CDR2 is SNEGSKA in the germline V gene (reference sequence). CDR3 loop: CSALEASGHGELFF. Here the CDR3 DNA reads TGCAGTGCACTAGAGGCTAGCGGTCACGGGGAGCTGTTTTTT.

Remarks on this clonotype: The junction and the germline gene differ at one end; a read error may be behind it. This sequence joins TRBV12-3 or TRBV12-4 and TRBJ1-2; D remains unclear. There are 11 residues in the CDR3. The CDR3 loop is CASSNRYGYAF. The CDR3 nucleotides are TGTGCCAGCAGCAACAGATATGGCTACGCCTTC.

V gene TRBV18 combines with J gene TRBJ1-2; weak D call: TRBD1 (5 bases). There are 14 residues in the CDR3. With 3 bases removed from V and 1 base from J, the gap between germline ends came to 9 bases. Germline V CDR1 and CDR2: KGHSH, LQKENI. For the CDR3, the DNA is TGTGCCAGCTCACCGGCGGACATTAACTATGGCTACACCTTC. Its protein product is CASSPADINYGYTF.

This clonotype was counted a few times. The chain has TRBV6-2 or TRBV6-3 and TRBJ2-1, with 7 nucleotides matching TRBD2. The CDR3 runs to 14 residues. Losses at the gene ends were 2 bases for V and 5 bases for J; bases not matched to a gene: 3. The germline CDR1 and CDR2 sequences are MNHEY and SVGEGT. The CDR3 here is CASSYNGRHNEQFF. CDR3 bases: TGTGCCAGCAGTTACAACGGGAGGCACAATGAGCAGTTCTTC.

This clonotype has a handful of counts. The chain links TRBV6-1 to TRBJ2-3; 8 nucleotides line up with TRBD2. The CDR3 sequence is 14 residues long. V lost 4 bases, J lost 6 bases, and 6 bases stayed unmatched. CDR1 is MNHNS, CDR2 SASEGT, per germline. This chain's CDR3 is CASSVGLGPDTQYF. The DNA of the CDR3 is TGTGCCAGCAGTGTGGGACTAGGGCCCGATACGCAGTATTTT.

This clonotype was recorded a few times. The rearrangement uses TRBV6-2 or TRBV6-3 and TRBJ1-1, with D possibly matching TRBD1 (6 bases). Germline loops: CDR1 MNHEY, CDR2 SVGEGT. The V and J ends lost 5 bases and 6 bases respectively, with 10 bases between them. This CDR3 comprises 12 residues. For the CDR3, the DNA is TGTGCCAGCAGTCCCAGGGGCCCTGAAGCTTTCTTT. Its translation: CASSPRGPEAFF.

The CDR3 is CSARGGQNNSPLHF. The CDR3 DNA is TGCAGTGCTAGGGGGGGACAAAATAATTCACCCCTCCACTTT. The genes are TRBV20-1 and TRBJ1-6; D possibly corresponds to TRBD1 (6 bases). V dropped 3 bases and J dropped 5 bases, with 11 bases sitting between them. Germline assignment: CDR1 DFQATT and CDR2 SNEGSKA (reference sequence). The length of the CDR3 is 14 residues.

Comment on this clonotype: One junction end disagrees with the germline gene, perhaps due to a read error. V gene TRBV20-1 combines with J gene TRBJ1-5; D possibly corresponds to TRBD1 (6 bases). CDR3 size: 14 residues. Germline V lookup: CDR1 DFQATT, CDR2 SNEGSKA (reference sequence). The CDR3 nucleotides read TGCAGTGCTAGTAGGGGGGGTGGCAATCTGCCCCAGCATTTT. Protein product: CSASRGGGNLPQHF.

As regards this clonotype: A read error may produce the germline difference seen at one junction end. The rearrangement uses TRBV6-6 and TRBJ2-3; no definite D call. Germline V gives CDR1 MNHNY, CDR2 SVGAGI (reference sequence). The CDR3 runs 15 residues. CDR3 sequence (DNA): TGTGCCGGCAGTCCCACCTCGGCTCGGTCAGATACGCAGTATTTT. Translation gives CAGSPTSARSDTQYF.

The rearrangement joins TRBV27 to TRBJ2-3; 11 bases fit TRBD2. The germline CDR1 and CDR2 sequences are MNHEY and SMNVEV (reference sequence). J lost 2 bases, V lost 7 bases, and 5 bases had no gene match. The CDR3 covers 15 residues. The CDR3 region is CASTLSGRVTDTQYF. CDR3 nucleotides: TGTGCCAGCACCCTTAGCGGGAGGGTCACAGATACGCAGTATTTT.

This clonotype was counted a few times. The CDR3 region is CASTLDTHTQYF. Here the CDR3 DNA reads TGTGCCAGCACCCTCGACACTCATACGCAGTATTTT. The chain carries TRBV28 and TRBJ2-3, with unresolved D. The V and J ends lost 7 bases and 7 bases respectively, with 12 bases between them. CDR1 is MDHEN and CDR2 is SYDVKM in the germline V gene. The CDR3 spans 12 residues.

This clonotype was seen a handful of times. The genes are TRBV25-1 and TRBJ2-7; unclear D gene. CDR1 and CDR2 (germline): MGHDK, SYGVNS. V lost 4 bases to trimming and J lost 0 bases, with 16 bases between them. The CDR3 loop spans 16 amino acids. The CDR3, as DNA: TGTGCCAGCAGTGGAAGAACCGGCCTTAGCTCCTACGAGCAGTACTTC. This encodes CASSGRTGLSSYEQYF.

There are a few counts of this clonotype. The rearrangement uses TRBV28 and TRBJ2-7; D is possibly TRBD1 or TRBD2 (5 bases each). This CDR3 has 16 amino acids. Germline loops: CDR1 MDHEN, CDR2 SYDVKM. V lost 3 bases, J lost 0 bases, and 15 bases lay in between. The CDR3 loop reads CASSFSWGTLSYEQYF. CDR3 nucleotides: TGTGCCAGCAGTTTTTCGTGGGGGACCCTCTCCTACGAGCAGTACTTC.

This clonotype occurred a few times. The CDR3 bases are TGCAGTGCTAGAGGGCCTTACGACTACAATGAGCAGTTCTTC. It specifies CSARGPYDYNEQFF. The chain couples TRBV20-1 to TRBJ2-1; no definite D call. The CDR3 spans 14 residues. Trimming removed 1 base from V and 3 bases from J, with 10 bases in between. From germline, CDR1 is DFQATT and CDR2 SNEGSKA (reference sequence).